One sample yielded the 5 T cell receptor beta chains listed below, sequenced in a study of blood T cell repertoires in COVID-19. Data came from immunoSEQ multiplex PCR; TCRdb stores just in-frame clones and leaves some out. The table lists over 45,000 clones, around 85% of them singletons, with under 20% in the top ten. Material for sequencing was peripheral blood. The receptors originated from a man between 65 and 79 years old with active COVID-19.

The chain uses TRBV29-1 and TRBJ2-4, with 10 positions matching TRBD2. The CDR3 loop spans 17 amino acids. Per germline, CDR1 SQVTM and CDR2 ANQGSEA. V trimming: 7 bases; J trimming: 9 bases; junction bases outside the gene matches: 21. CDR3 DNA sequence: TGCAGCGCCCATTTGGGTGGGACTAGCGTCGGTAGGGTCATTCAGTACTTC. It yields the protein CSAHLGGTSVGRVIQYF.

DNA for the CDR3: TGTGCCAGCAGCTCGCTTAGCGGGAGGGCAGGCTCAGATACGCAGTATTTT. Amino acids: CASSSLSGRAGSDTQYF. The chain uses TRBV7-2 and TRBJ2-3; 11 bases map to TRBD2. The CDR3 has 17 residues. Looked up from germline, CDR1 is SGHTA and CDR2 is FQGNSA. Trimming took 4 bases from V and 4 from J; bases not matched to a gene: 10.

This clone occurred a few times. The chain couples TRBV5-1 to TRBJ2-5; D is perhaps TRBD2 (6 bases). Germline CDR1 is SGHRS and CDR2 is YFSETQ. V shed 0 bases and J shed 5 bases, with 23 bases lying between them. This CDR3 contains 18 residues. The CDR3 spells CASSLVGQTGGVIETQYF. CDR3 DNA sequence: TGCGCCAGCAGCTTGGTGGGTCAGACCGGAGGGGTGATTGAGACCCAGTACTTC.

Only one count was recorded for this clone. This chain joins TRBV6-5 and TRBJ1-2, with D tentatively TRBD1 (6 bases). Looked up from germline, CDR1 is MNHEY and CDR2 is SVGAGI. This CDR3 region has 11 residues. The V end lost 2 bases, the J end lost 8 bases, and 6 bases lay between the germline ends. The CDR3 here is CASSYGQGYTF. In nucleotides, the CDR3 is TGTGCCAGCAGTTACGGACAGGGCTACACCTTC.

V gene TRBV25-1 combines with J gene TRBJ2-7; D is uncertain. This CDR3 spans 15 amino acids. Germline V gene sequence: CDR1 MGHDK, CDR2 SYGVNS. Trimming shortened V by 4 bases and J by 1 base, and 14 bases separated the two germline ends. The CDR3 reads CASSGIGHRSYEQYF. The CDR3 DNA follows: TGTGCCAGCAGTGGCATTGGGCACCGGTCCTACGAGCAGTACTTC.